Sequencing of this T cell receptor (beta chain) was carried out in a study of T-cell reconstitution after alpha-beta-depleted transplantation in children (dated by TCRdb to between 2015 and 2016). In the study overall: The study quantitatively tracked T-cell immune reconstitution after TCRalphabeta/CD19-depleted allogeneic hematopoietic cell transplantation in children using TCR repertoire profiling.

The intended sense of this specimen's treatment or condition label: allogeneic hematopoietic cell transplantation with graft depleted of TCRalphabeta T cells and CD19 B cells. The children who served as transplant recipients had been given grafts of TCRalphabeta/CD19-depleted allogeneic hematopoietic cells. Overall study results and their limits: The apparently early recovery of alphabetaT-cell counts about two months after transplant reportedly depended on only several hundred rapidly expanded clones that came from non-depleted graft cells. In some patients, the high TCRbeta diversity seen at day 60 was put down to recipient T cells and intrathymic progenitors that had survived conditioning. Over the following months the frequencies of hyperexpanded clones went down, and after one year T-cell counts and TCRbeta diversity were mostly credited to newly produced T cells.

Library construction relied on PCR. TCRdb records Illumina HiSeq 2500 as the sequencer. TCR libraries were prepared with molecular barcoding, using unique molecular identifiers to normalize TCRbeta repertoire quantification. TCRdb trimmed public reads at Q25 via fastp, called clones via MiXCR and kept in-frame beta chains. When rows share a CDR3 protein, they turn into one entry using the most common DNA and genes. The sample records hundreds of thousands of distinct CDR3 sequences, about an eighth of which are singletons. Around 0.8% of the sample goes to the ten largest clones. About this clonotype itself: Its recognized antigen is unknown. Per-base qualities were not stored, and no clone one base away is much larger.

From cysteine to phenylalanine, the CDR3 is 13 amino acids long. The only DNA kept is the CDR3, 39 bases in frame from the first base. Trimming accounts for 6 bases at V and 8 bases at J, while the number of junction bases matched to no gene is 6. From a lookup of the germline V gene, CDR1 and CDR2 are MNHNS and SASEGT. This clonotype was obtained from a girl aged 2-15 years with congenital amegakaryocytic thrombocytopenia, due to receive a stem cell transplant. The V and J genes are TRBV6-1 and TRBJ1-2; the central 10 bases match TRBD1. The sample here was PBMCs, taken before TCRalphabeta/CD19-depleted stem cell transplant. The DNA sequence is as follows: TGTGCCAGCAGACCGGGACAGGGGACAGGCTACACCTTC. Translation gives CASRPGQGTGYTF.